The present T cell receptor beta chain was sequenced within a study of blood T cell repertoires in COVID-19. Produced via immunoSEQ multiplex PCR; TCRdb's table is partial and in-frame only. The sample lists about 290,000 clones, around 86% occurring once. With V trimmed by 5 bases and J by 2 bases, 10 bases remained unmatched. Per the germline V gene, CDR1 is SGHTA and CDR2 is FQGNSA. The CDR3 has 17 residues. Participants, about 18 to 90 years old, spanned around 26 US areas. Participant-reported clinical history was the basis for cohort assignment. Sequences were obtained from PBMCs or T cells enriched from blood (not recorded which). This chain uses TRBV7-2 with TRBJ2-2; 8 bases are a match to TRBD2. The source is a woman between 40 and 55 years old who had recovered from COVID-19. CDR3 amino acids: CASSPGGGQINTGELFF. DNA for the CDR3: TGTGCCAGCAGCCCTGGCGGGGGGCAGATAAACACCGGGGAGCTGTTTTTT.